This T cell receptor (beta chain) came from a study of T cells in Graves' hyperthyroidism and ophthalmopathy. Study summary: Specimen type is peripheral blood, collected at initial diagnosis prior to any treatment. Study-wide results and limits: Ophthalmopathy was told apart from stable hyperthyroidism by a 13 V-J model. Blood also contained most expanded thyroid clonotypes above 0.001.

Hyperthyroidism in the patients, aged 18 to 65, was newly diagnosed and under 2 months in duration. The CDR3 regions of TCR beta were amplified from RNA transcripts. First-round RT-PCR targeting the TCR CDR3 was performed with the HTBI primer set. One entry per CDR3 protein, called by TCRdb with MiXCR from the multiplex PCR reads. The data hold hundreds of thousands of distinct CDR3 sequences, with around 13% observed a single time. There are many counts of this clonotype. The antigen remains undetermined. Germline-derived CDR1 and CDR2 are DFQATT and SNEGSKA (reference sequence). The CDR3 runs 13 residues. V dropped 4 bases and J dropped 7; count of bases not matched to a gene: 7.

The specimen was blood. The receptor's source is a woman aged 18-30 years with Graves' hyperthyroidism. The chain has TRBV20-1 and TRBJ2-3; 8 bases are a match to TRBD2. Here the CDR3 reads CSAKGLAEYTQYF. CDR3 bases: TGCAGTGCTAAAGGACTAGCCGAATATACGCAGTATTTT.